The sequence of this T cell receptor (beta chain) was determined in a study of T cell clonality in common variable immunodeficiency. The study's findings and limits: Authors noted CVID clonality's cause needs subpopulation repertoire sequencing. TCRbeta clonality was increased in CVID versus healthy controls.

Germline lookup yields CDR1 DFQATT and CDR2 SNEGSKA (reference sequence). The CDR3 is made up of 12 amino acids. This clone was seen many times. What it binds is unknown. Read coverage stops 3 residues before the CDR3 terminus; the germline J gene supplies the remainder. Measured with immunoSEQ multiplex PCR; TCRdb has only the in-frame clones, and not every one. This sample carries 40,000 to 55,000 clones, none of them present only once. This rearrangement joins TRBV20-1 to TRBJ2-2, with 11 bases identical to TRBD1. This sequence originates from a person between 18 and 70 years old in good health. Sequenced material: peripheral blood mononuclear cells. The CDR3 bases that were read are TGCAGTGGGACAGGGGGCGATGAAAAG. Translation gives CSGTGGDEK. The entire CDR3 protein reads CSGTGGDEKLFF.